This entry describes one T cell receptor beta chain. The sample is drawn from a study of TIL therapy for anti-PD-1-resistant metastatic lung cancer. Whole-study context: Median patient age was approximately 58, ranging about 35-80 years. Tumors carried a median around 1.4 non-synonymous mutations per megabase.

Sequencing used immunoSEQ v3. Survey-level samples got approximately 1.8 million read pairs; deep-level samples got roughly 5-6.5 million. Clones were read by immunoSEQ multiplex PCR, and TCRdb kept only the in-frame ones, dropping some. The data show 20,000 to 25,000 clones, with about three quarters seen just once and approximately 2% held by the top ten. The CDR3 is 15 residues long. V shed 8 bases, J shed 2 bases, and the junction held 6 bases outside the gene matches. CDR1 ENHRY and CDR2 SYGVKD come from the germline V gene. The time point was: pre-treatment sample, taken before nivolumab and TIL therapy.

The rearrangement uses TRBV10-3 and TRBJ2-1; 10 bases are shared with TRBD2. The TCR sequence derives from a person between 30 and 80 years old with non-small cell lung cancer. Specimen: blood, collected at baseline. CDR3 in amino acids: CAISSGSITYNEQFF. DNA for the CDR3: TGTGCCATCTCTAGCGGGAGTATTACCTACAATGAGCAGTTCTTC.